This is a list of T cell receptor beta chains from one sample in a study of cytomegalovirus exposure and HLA in healthy donors. Data came from immunoSEQ multiplex PCR; TCRdb stores just in-frame clones and leaves some out. The repertoire consists of 55,000 to 80,000 clones, with roughly 76% occurring once and the leading ten covering over 7%. Sequencing was performed on PBMCs. These receptors were taken from a man between 60 and 75 years old in good health and CMV-seropositive. Both conserved end residues are part of each CDR3. Fields, in order: CDR3 protein, CDR3 DNA, clone size, J gene, D gene, V gene. The D gene is left open where the match is weak. Where a row states a size, it is once, few, many or the class of an expanded clone; other rows omit it.

CDR3aa: CASSLQSSSGIFYF; CDR3nt: TGTGCCAGCAGCCTACAAAGCTCTAGCGGGATCTTTTACTTC; abundance: .; j_gene: TRBJ2-7; d_gene: TRBD2; v_gene: TRBV5-5
CDR3aa: CASSEYMTGNTDTQYF; CDR3nt: TGTGCCAGCAGTGAATATATGACAGGGAACACAGATACGCAGTATTTT; abundance: few; j_gene: TRBJ2-3; d_gene: TRBD1; v_gene: TRBV25-1
CDR3aa: CASSHSAGVEQYF; CDR3nt: TGTGCCAGCAGCCACTCGGCAGGGGTCGAGCAGTACTTC; abundance: .; j_gene: TRBJ2-7; d_gene: .; v_gene: TRBV7-9
CDR3aa: CASSSQGAYSPLHF; CDR3nt: TGTGCCAGCAGCTCGCAGGGGGCCTATTCACCCCTCCACTTT; abundance: .; j_gene: TRBJ1-6; d_gene: TRBD1; v_gene: TRBV7-2
CDR3aa: CASSPGSANPREQYF; CDR3nt: TGTGCCAGCAGCCCGGGCTCGGCGAACCCCCGGGAGCAGTACTTC; abundance: few; j_gene: TRBJ2-5; d_gene: .; v_gene: TRBV11-3
CDR3aa: CASSTGQGTERYYGYTF; CDR3nt: TGTGCCAGTAGTACGGGACAGGGAACGGAGAGATACTATGGCTACACCTTC; abundance: .; j_gene: TRBJ1-2; d_gene: TRBD1; v_gene: TRBV19
CDR3aa: CASSHGQGAGKLFF; CDR3nt: TGCGCCAGCAGCCACGGACAGGGCGCCGGCAAACTGTTTTTT; abundance: few; j_gene: TRBJ1-4; d_gene: TRBD1; v_gene: TRBV5-1
CDR3aa: CASSLLGDYEQYF; CDR3nt: TGTGCCAGCAGCCTCCTAGGGGACTACGAGCAGTACTTC; abundance: .; j_gene: TRBJ2-7; d_gene: .; v_gene: TRBV5-5
CDR3aa: CASSSKTGFPDTQYF; CDR3nt: TGTGCCAGCAGTTCCAAGACAGGTTTCCCAGATACGCAGTATTTT; abundance: .; j_gene: TRBJ2-3; d_gene: .; v_gene: TRBV27
CDR3aa: CASSTGLRTPEQYF; CDR3nt: TGTGCCAGCAGTACGGGACTCAGGACCCCCGAGCAGTACTTC; abundance: .; j_gene: TRBJ2-7; d_gene: .; v_gene: TRBV4-2
CDR3aa: CASSYGERELYEQYF; CDR3nt: TGTGCCAGCAGCTACGGGGAGCGGGAGCTCTACGAGCAGTACTTC; abundance: few; j_gene: TRBJ2-7; d_gene: TRBD2; v_gene: TRBV6-1
CDR3aa: CASSLAREQYF; CDR3nt: TGTGCCAGCAGTTTAGCCAGGGAGCAGTACTTC; abundance: .; j_gene: TRBJ2-7; d_gene: .; v_gene: TRBV28
CDR3aa: CASRRVAGGRETQYF; CDR3nt: TGTGCCAGCCGTCGGGTAGCGGGAGGGCGGGAGACCCAGTACTTC; abundance: once; j_gene: TRBJ2-5; d_gene: TRBD2; v_gene: TRBV27
CDR3aa: CASSEQTRDTIYF; CDR3nt: TGTGCCAGCAGTGAGCAGACTCGAGACACCATATATTTT; abundance: .; j_gene: TRBJ1-3; d_gene: .; v_gene: TRBV2
CDR3aa: CASSPPRLFSYNEQFF; CDR3nt: TGTGCCAGCAGCCCTCCTCGACTCTTCTCCTACAATGAGCAGTTCTTC; abundance: .; j_gene: TRBJ2-1; d_gene: .; v_gene: TRBV5-6
CDR3aa: CATSRRGQETQYF; CDR3nt: TGTGCCACCAGCAGGCGGGGACAAGAGACCCAGTACTTC; abundance: .; j_gene: TRBJ2-5; d_gene: .; v_gene: TRBV15
CDR3aa: CASSQGPSGYNEQFF; CDR3nt: TGCGCCAGCAGCCAAGGGCCTAGCGGTTACAATGAGCAGTTCTTC; abundance: .; j_gene: TRBJ2-1; d_gene: TRBD2; v_gene: TRBV4-1
CDR3aa: CSSSFGTSGVSSYNEQFF; CDR3nt: TGTTCCAGCAGCTTCGGGACTAGCGGGGTCAGCTCCTACAATGAGCAGTTCTTC; abundance: .; j_gene: TRBJ2-1; d_gene: TRBD2; v_gene: TRBV7-9